This T cell receptor (beta chain) was obtained from a study of cytomegalovirus exposure and HLA in healthy donors. Notes on the study in general: Whilst most TCR sequences proved rare, a subset of public TCRs occurred across many donors. Analysis was carried out at a later point, and it linked a missense DCLRE1C variant to TCR beta V- and J-gene trimming. Among CMV-associated TCR beta chains, most appeared HLA-restricted in a later analysis.

Germline assignment: CDR1 MNHEY and CDR2 SVGAGI. This CDR3 is 14 amino acids long. Trimming stripped 6 bases from V and 2 bases from J, with 13 bases between. This clone was counted a few times. Its antigen is still unknown. In the PCR, 60 Vbeta and 13 Jbeta primers were used. Sequencing used immunoSEQ multiplex PCR; TCRdb keeps in-frame clones, though not all of them. The table includes around 150,000 clones, roughly 80% detected once. This rearrangement joins TRBV6-5 to TRBJ1-2; TRBD1 might be the D (5 bases). The specimen was PBMCs. The clonotype originates from a man aged 18 to 30 in good health and CMV-seronegative. CDR3 sequence: CASRPMGGNYGYTF. CDR3 DNA: TGTGCCAGCAGGCCCATGGGGGGGAACTATGGCTACACCTTC.